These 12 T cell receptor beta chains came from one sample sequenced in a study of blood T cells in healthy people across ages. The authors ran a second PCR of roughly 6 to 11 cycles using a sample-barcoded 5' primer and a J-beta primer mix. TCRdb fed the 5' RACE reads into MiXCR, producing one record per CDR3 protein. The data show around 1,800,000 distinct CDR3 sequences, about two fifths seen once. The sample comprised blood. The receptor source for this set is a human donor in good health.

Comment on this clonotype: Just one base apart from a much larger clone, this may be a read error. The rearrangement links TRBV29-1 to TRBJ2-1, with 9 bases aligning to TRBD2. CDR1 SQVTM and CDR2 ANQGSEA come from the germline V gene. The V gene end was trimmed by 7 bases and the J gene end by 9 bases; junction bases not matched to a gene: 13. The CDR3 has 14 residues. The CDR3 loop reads CSAELGLAIGEQFF. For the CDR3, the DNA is TGCAGCGCGGAACTGGGACTAGCAATTGGTGAGCAGTTCTTC.

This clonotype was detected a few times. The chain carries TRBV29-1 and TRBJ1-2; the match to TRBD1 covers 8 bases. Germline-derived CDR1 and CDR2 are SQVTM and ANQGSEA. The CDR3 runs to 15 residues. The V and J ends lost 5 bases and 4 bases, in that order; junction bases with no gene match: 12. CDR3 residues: CSVSIPADRVYGYTF. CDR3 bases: TGCAGCGTTTCTATTCCTGCGGACAGGGTCTATGGCTACACCTTC.

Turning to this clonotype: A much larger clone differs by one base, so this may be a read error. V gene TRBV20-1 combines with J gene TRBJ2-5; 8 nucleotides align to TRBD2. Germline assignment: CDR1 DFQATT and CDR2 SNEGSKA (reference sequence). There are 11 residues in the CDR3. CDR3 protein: CSTSGQETQYF. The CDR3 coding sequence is TGCAGTACTAGCGGTCAAGAGACCCAGTACTTC.

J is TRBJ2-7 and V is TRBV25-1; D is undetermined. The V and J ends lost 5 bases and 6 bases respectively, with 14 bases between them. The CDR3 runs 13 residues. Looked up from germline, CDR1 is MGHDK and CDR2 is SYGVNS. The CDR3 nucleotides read TGTGCCAGCAGTACCGTGTTTGGAAGCGAGCAGTACTTC. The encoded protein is CASSTVFGSEQYF.

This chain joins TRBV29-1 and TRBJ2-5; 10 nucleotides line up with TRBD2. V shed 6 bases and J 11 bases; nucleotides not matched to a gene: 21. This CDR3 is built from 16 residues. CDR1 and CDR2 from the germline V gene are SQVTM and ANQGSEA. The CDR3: CSVRGLAGAAYNEQYF. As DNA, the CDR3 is TGCAGCGTACGTGGGCTAGCGGGGGCAGCCTACAATGAGCAGTACTTC.

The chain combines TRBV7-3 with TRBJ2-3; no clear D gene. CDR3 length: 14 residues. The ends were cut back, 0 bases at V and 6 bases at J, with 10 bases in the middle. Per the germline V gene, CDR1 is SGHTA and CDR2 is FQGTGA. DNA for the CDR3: TGTGCCAGCAGCTTAACAAGGGTGGGGGATACGCAGTATTTT. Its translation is CASSLTRVGDTQYF.

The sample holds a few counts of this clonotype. CDR3 coding DNA: TGTGCCACCAGCAGAGACCCGGGACAGGGGTTTTCACCCCTCCACTTT. This codes for CATSRDPGQGFSPLHF. The chain carries TRBV15 and TRBJ1-6; 10 bases line up with TRBD1. The germline gives CDR1 LNHNV, CDR2 YYDKDF (reference sequence). The CDR3 covers 16 residues. After removal of 0 bases from V and 9 bases from J, the junction contained 5 bases not matched to a gene.

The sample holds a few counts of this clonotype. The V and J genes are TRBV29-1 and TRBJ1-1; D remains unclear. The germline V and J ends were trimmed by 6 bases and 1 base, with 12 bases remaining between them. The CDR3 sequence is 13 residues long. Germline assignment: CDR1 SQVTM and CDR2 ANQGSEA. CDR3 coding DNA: TGCAGCGTGGTCCTCATAGAGAACACTGAAGCTTTCTTT. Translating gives CSVVLIENTEAFF. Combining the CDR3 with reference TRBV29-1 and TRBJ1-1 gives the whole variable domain SAVISQKPSRDICQRGTSLTIQCQVDSQVTMMFWYRQQPGQSLTLIATANQGSEATYESGFVIDKFPISRPNLTFSTLTVSNMSPEDSSIYLCSVVLIENTEAFFGQGTRLTVV.

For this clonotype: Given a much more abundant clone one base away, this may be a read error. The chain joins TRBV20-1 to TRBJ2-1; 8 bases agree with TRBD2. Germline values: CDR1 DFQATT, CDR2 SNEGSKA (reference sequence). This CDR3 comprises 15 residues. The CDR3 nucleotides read TGCAGTGCTAACCGCGGGGGGTATTCCTACAATGAGCAGGTCTTC. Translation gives CSANRGGYSYNEQVF.

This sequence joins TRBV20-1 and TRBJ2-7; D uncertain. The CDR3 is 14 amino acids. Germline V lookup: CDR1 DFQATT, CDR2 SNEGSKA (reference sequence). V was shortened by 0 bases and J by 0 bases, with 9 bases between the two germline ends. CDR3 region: CSAREVGISYEQYF. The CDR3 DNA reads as TGCAGTGCTAGAGAGGTGGGGATCTCCTACGAGCAGTACTTC.

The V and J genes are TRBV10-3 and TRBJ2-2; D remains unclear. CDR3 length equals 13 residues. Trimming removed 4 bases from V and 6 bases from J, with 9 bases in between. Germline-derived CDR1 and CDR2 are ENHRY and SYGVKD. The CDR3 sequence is CAISVQVAGELFF. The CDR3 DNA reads TGTGCCATCAGTGTGCAAGTGGCCGGGGAGCTGTTTTTT.

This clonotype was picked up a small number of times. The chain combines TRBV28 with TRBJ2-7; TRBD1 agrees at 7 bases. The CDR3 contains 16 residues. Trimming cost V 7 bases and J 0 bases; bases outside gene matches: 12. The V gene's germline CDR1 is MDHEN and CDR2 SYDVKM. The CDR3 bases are TGTGCCAGCACCCTCTCGGACAGGTCGTTCTCCTACGAGCAGTACTTC. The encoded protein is CASTLSDRSFSYEQYF.